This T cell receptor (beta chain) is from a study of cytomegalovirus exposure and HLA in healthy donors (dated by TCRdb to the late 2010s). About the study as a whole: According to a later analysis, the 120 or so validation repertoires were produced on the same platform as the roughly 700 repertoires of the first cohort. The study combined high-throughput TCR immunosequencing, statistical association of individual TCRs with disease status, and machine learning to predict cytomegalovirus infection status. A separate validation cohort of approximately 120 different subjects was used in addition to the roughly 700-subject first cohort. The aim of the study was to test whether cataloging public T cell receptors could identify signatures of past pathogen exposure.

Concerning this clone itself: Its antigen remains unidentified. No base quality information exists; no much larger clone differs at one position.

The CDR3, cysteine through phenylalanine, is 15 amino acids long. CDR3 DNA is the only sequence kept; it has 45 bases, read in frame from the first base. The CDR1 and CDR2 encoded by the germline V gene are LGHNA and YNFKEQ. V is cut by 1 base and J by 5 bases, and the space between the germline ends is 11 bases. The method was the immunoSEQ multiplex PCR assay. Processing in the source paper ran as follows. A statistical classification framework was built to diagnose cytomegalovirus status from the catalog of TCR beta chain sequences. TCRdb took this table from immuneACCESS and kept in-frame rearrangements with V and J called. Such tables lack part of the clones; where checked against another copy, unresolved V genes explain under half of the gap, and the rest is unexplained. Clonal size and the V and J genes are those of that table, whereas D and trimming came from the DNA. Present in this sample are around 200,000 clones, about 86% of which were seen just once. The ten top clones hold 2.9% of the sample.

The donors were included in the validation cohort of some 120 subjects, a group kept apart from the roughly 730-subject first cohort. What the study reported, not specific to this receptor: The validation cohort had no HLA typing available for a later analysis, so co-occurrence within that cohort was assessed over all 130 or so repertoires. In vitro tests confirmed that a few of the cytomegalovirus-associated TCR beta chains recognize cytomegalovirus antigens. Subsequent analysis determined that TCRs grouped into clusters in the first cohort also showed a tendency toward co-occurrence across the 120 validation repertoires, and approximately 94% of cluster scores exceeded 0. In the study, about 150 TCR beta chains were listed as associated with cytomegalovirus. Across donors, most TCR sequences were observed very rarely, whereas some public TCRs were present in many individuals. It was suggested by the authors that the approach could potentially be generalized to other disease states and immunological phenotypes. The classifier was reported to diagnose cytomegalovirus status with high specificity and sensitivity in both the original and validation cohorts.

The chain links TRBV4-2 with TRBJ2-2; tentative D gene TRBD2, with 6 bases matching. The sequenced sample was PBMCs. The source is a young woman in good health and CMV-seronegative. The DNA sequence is TGTGCCAGCAGCCAAGCCGGGAGAGATACCGGGGAGCTGTTTTTT. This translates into CASSQAGRDTGELFF.